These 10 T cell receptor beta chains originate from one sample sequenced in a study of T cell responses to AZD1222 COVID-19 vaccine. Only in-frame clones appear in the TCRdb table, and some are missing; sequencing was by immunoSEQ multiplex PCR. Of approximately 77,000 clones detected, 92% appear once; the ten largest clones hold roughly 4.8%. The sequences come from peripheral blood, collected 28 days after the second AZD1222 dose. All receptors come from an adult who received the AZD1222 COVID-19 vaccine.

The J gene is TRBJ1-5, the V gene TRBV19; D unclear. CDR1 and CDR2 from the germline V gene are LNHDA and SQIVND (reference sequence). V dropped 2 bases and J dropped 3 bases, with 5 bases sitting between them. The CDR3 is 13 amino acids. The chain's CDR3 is CASSITSNQPQHF. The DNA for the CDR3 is TGTGCCAGTAGTATAACTTCCAATCAGCCCCAGCATTTT.

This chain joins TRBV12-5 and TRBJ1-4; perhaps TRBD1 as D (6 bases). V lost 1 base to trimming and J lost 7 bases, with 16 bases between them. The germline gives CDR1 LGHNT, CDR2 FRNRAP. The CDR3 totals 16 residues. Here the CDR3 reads CASGLAVQGLAEKLFF. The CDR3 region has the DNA TGTGCTAGTGGTTTGGCCGTACAGGGATTGGCTGAAAAACTGTTTTTT.

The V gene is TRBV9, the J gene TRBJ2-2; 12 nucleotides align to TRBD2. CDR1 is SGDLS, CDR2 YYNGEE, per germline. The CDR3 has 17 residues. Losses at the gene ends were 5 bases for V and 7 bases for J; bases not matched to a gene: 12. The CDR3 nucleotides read TGTGCCAGCAGGCCAGGACTAGCGGGATCGGGTGGCGGGGAGCTGTTTTTT. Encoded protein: CASRPGLAGSGGGELFF. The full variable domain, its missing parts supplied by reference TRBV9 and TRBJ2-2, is DSGVTQTPKHLITATGQRVTLRCSPRSGDLSVYWYQQSLDQGLQFLIQYYNGEERAKGNILERFSAQQFPDLHSELNLSSLELGDSALYFCASRPGLAGSGGGELFFGEGSRLTVL.

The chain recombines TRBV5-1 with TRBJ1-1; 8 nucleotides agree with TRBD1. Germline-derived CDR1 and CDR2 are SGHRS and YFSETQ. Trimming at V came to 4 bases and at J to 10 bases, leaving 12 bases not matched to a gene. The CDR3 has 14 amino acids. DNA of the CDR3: TGCGCCAGCAGCCCCGGGACAGGTGGTCGCGTAGCTTTCTTT. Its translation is CASSPGTGGRVAFF.

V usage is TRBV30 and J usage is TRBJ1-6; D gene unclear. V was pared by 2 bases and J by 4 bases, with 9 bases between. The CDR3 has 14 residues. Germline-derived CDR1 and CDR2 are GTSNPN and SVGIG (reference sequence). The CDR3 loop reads CAWSPLRYNSPLHF. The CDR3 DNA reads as TGTGCCTGGAGTCCCCTCAGATATAATTCACCCCTCCACTTT.

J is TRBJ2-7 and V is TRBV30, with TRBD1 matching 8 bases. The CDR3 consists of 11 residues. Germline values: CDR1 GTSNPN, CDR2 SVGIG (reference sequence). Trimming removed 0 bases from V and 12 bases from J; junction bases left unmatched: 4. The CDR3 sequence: CAWSVLDRAYF. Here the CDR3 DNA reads TGTGCCTGGAGTGTCTTGGACAGGGCGTACTTC.

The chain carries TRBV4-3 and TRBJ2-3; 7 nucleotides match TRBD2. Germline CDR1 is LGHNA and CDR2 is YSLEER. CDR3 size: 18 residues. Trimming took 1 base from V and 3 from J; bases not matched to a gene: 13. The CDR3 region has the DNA TGCGCCAGCAGCCAAGCATGGTCGGGTGCGGGAGCAACAGATACGCAGTATTTT. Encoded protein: CASSQAWSGAGATDTQYF.

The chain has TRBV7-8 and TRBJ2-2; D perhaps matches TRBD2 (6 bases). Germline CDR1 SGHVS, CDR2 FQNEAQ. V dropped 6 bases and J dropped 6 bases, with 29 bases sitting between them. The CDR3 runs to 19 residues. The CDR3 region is CASRYGPPGRREVAGELFF. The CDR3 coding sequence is TGTGCCAGCAGATACGGACCTCCCGGACGGAGGGAAGTTGCCGGGGAGCTGTTTTTT. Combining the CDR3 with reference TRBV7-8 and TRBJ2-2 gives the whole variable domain GAGVSQSPRYKVAKRGQDVALRCDPISGHVSLFWYQQALGQGPEFLTYFQNEAQLDKSGLPSDRFFAERPEGSVSTLKIQRTQQEDSAVYLCASRYGPPGRREVAGELFFGEGSRLTVL.

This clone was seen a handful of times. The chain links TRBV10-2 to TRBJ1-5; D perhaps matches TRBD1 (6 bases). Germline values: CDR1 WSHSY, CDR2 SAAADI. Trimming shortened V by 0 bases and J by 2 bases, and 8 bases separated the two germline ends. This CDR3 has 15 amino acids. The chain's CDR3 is CASSESGHRNQPQHF. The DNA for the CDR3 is TGCGCCAGCAGTGAGTCGGGACACCGCAATCAGCCCCAGCATTTT.

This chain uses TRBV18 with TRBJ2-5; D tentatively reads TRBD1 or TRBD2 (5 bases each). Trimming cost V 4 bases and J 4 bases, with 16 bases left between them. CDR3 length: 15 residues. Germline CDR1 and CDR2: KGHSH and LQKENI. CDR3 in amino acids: CASSQRDGRLETQYF. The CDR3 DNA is TGTGCCAGCTCACAACGGGACGGAAGACTAGAGACCCAGTACTTC.